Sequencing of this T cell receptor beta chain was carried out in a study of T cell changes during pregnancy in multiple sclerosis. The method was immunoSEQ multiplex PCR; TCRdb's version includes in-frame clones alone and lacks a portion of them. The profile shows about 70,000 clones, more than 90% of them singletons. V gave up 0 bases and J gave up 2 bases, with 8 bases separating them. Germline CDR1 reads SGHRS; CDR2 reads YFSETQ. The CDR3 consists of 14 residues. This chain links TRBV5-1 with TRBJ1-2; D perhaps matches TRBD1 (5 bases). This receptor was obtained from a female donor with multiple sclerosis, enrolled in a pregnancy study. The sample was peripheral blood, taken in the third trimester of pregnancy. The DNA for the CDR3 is TGCGCCAGCAGCTTGGGACAGTTAAACTATGGCTACACCTTC. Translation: CASSLGQLNYGYTF. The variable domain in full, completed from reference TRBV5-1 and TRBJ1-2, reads KAGVTQTPRYLIKTRGQQVTLSCSPISGHRSVSWYQQTPGQGLQFLFEYFSETQRNKGNFPGRFSGRQFSNSRSEMNVSTLELGDSALYLCASSLGQLNYGYTFGSGTRLTVV.